In this sample, the clone carrying this TCR beta chain turned up a few times. This entry belongs to a study of OX40 agonist ivuxolimab in advanced cancers. The repertoire was sequenced with immunoSEQ multiplex PCR; TCRdb's copy has only in-frame clones and lacks some. The sample consists of about 81,000 clones, 85% to 90% of them appearing once. The CDR3 contains 14 residues. Germline CDR1 SGHTA, CDR2 FQGNSA. V shed 5 bases, J shed 4 bases, and the junction held 7 bases outside the gene matches. Autoimmune disease history or systemic immunosuppression led to patient exclusion. The material was CD4+ or CD8+ T cells sorted from blood, obtained in a trial of the OX40 agonist ivuxolimab. The TCR originated in an adult with an advanced solid tumor such as melanoma, head and neck, liver or kidney cancer. The rearrangement uses TRBV7-2 and TRBJ1-2; 7 bases are shared with TRBD1. CDR3 in DNA: TGTGCCAGCAGCACGAGCCCAGGGGGCTATGGCTACACCTTC. Translated: CASSTSPGGYGYTF.